These 10 T cell receptor beta chains came from one sample sequenced in a study of siplizumab effects on memory and regulatory T cells. TCRdb keeps only in-frame clones here, not all; method: immunoSEQ multiplex PCR. The repertoire includes about 100,000 clones, around 93% of them detected once, and approximately 1.5% sits in the top ten. Sequenced material: non-Treg CD4+ T cells sorted from blood. Source of these receptors: a human donor in good health.

V gene TRBV9 combines with J gene TRBJ2-2; D is unclear. The V gene lost 2 bases and the J gene lost 0 bases, with 11 bases spanning the gap. The V gene's germline CDR1 is SGDLS and CDR2 YYNGEE. This CDR3 region has 16 residues. CDR3 DNA: TGTGCCAGCAGCGTTACCGGGCCGACGAACACCGGGGAGCTGTTTTTT. Its translation: CASSVTGPTNTGELFF.

The chain uses TRBV5-6 and TRBJ2-3; unclear D gene. The CDR3 totals 14 residues. CDR1 is SGHDT and CDR2 is YYEEEE in the germline V gene. The V end was cut by 4 bases, the J end by 3 bases, with 12 bases between. CDR3 sequence (DNA): TGTGCCAGCAGCCCTGGGCCCGGAACAGATACGCAGTATTTT. Protein product: CASSPGPGTDTQYF.

The chain combines TRBV29-1 with TRBJ1-1; D unresolved. Germline V gene data show CDR1 as SQVTM and CDR2 as ANQGSEA. V lost 7 bases to trimming and J lost 1 base, with 10 bases between them. The CDR3 extends over 12 amino acids. The CDR3 DNA sequence: TGCAGCGGTGTCCCCGGGAACACTGAAGCTTTCTTT. This sequence encodes CSGVPGNTEAFF.

The chain couples TRBV30 to TRBJ2-7; TRBD1 matches at 9 bases. In germline, CDR1 is GTSNPN, CDR2 SVGIG (reference sequence). V was clipped by 4 bases and J by 2 bases; unmatched bases: 9. The CDR3 totals 15 residues. The CDR3 DNA follows: TGTGCCTGGACAGCCGGGACAGGGAAGACCTACGAGCAGTACTTC. Its translation is CAWTAGTGKTYEQYF.

This chain uses TRBV18 with TRBJ2-5; 9 nucleotides agree with TRBD2. The CDR3 sequence is 16 residues long. CDR1 KGHSH and CDR2 LQKENI come from the germline V gene. The junction had 9 bases not matched to a gene; V was cut back by 6 bases and J by 1 base. The CDR3 reads CASSLLLAGPQETQYF. The CDR3 DNA sequence: TGTGCCAGCTCTCTCCTACTAGCGGGCCCCCAAGAGACCCAGTACTTC.

The V call is TRBV6-5, the J call TRBJ2-7; weak D call: TRBD2 (9 bases). Trimming removed 8 bases from V and 9 bases from J, with 20 bases in between. Germline V gene lookup returns CDR1 MNHEY and CDR2 SVGAGI. This CDR3 region has 13 residues. The chain's CDR3 is CASGGTGGRAQYF. The DNA for the CDR3 is TGTGCCAGCGGGGGGACAGGCGGGAGGGCGCAGTACTTC.

This clone was seen only once. The chain has TRBV5-5 and TRBJ2-7; D may be TRBD1 (6 bases). The CDR3 contains 15 residues. Germline V gene lookup returns CDR1 SGHKS and CDR2 YYEKEE (reference sequence). Trimming left V 4 bases short and J 0 bases short, with 14 bases between. The CDR3 DNA reads as TGTGCCAGCAGCGCCCCACAGGGAACCTCCTACGAGCAGTACTTC. Translation gives CASSAPQGTSYEQYF.

The genes are TRBV2 and TRBJ2-3, with 7 bases identical to TRBD2. The CDR3 sequence is 15 residues long. The germline V gene has CDR1 SNHLY and CDR2 FYNNEI. V shed 4 bases and J 1 base; nucleotides not matched to a gene: 5. CDR3 in DNA: TGTGCCAGCAGTGGCAGCACTAGCGGCACAGATACGCAGTATTTT. Its protein product is CASSGSTSGTDTQYF. Together with reference TRBV2 and TRBJ2-3, the CDR3 gives the full variable domain: EPEVTQTPSHQVTQMGQEVILRCVPISNHLYFYWYRQILGQKVEFLVSFYNNEISEKSEIFDDQFSVERPDGSNFTLKIRSTKLEDSAMYFCASSGSTSGTDTQYFGPGTRLTVL.

The chain couples TRBV29-1 to TRBJ2-7; D perhaps matches TRBD1 (6 bases). V shed 4 bases and J shed 5 bases, with 12 bases lying between them. The CDR3 has 12 amino acids. Germline CDR1 reads SQVTM; CDR2 reads ANQGSEA. CDR3 DNA sequence: TGCAGCGTTGGACAGGCCCCCAACGAGCAGTACTTC. Protein product: CSVGQAPNEQYF.

The rearrangement joins TRBV11-3 to TRBJ2-4; 9 nucleotides align to TRBD1. The CDR3 loop spans 13 amino acids. Germline V gene data show CDR1 as SGHNT and CDR2 as YENEEA. V lost 5 bases and J lost 7; bases outside the gene matches: 3. The CDR3 sequence: CASSPGQGNIQYF. The DNA of the CDR3 is TGTGCCAGCAGCCCGGGACAGGGTAACATTCAGTACTTC.